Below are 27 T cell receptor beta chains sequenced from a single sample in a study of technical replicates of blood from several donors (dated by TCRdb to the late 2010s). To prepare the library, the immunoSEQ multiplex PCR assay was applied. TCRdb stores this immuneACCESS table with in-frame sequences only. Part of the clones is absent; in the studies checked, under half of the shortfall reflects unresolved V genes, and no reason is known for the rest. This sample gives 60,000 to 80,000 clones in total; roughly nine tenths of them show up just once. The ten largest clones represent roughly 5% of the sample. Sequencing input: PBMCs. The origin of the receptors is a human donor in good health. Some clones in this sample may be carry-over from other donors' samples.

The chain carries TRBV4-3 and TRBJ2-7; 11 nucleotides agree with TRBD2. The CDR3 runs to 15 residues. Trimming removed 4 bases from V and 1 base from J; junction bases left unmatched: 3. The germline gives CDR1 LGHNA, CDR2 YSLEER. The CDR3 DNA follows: TGCGCCAGCAGCCCTCTAGCGGGGGGTTCCTACGAGCAGTACTTC. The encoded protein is CASSPLAGGSYEQYF.

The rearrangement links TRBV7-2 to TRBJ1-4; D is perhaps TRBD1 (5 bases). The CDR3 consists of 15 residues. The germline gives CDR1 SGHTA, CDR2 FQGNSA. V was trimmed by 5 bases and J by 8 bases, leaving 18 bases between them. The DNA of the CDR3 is TGTGCCAGCAGCCCCCGTACGGGGGTAGGGGAAAAACTGTTTTTT. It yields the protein CASSPRTGVGEKLFF.

CDR3 sequence (DNA): TGTGCCAGCGGCAGGGATTATGGCTACACCTTC. As protein: CASGRDYGYTF. The gene calls are TRBV6-1 and TRBJ1-2; D is perhaps TRBD1 (5 bases). The CDR3 runs to 11 residues. Germline V gene lookup returns CDR1 MNHNS and CDR2 SASEGT. The V and J ends lost 8 bases and 5 bases respectively, with 9 bases between them.

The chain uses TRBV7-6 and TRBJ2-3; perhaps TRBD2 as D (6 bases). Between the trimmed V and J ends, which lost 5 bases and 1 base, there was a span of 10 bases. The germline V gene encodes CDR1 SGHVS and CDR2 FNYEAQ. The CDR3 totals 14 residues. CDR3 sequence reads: CASSQEGGTDTQYF. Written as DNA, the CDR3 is TGTGCCAGCAGCCAGGAGGGAGGCACAGATACGCAGTATTTT.

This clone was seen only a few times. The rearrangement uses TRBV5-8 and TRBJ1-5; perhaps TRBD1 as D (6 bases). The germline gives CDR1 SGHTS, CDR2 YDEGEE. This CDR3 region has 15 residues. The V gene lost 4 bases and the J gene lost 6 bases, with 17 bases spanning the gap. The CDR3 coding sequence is TGTGCCAGCAGCCCGACAGGAACGGGGAGTCAGCCCCAGCATTTT. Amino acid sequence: CASSPTGTGSQPQHF.

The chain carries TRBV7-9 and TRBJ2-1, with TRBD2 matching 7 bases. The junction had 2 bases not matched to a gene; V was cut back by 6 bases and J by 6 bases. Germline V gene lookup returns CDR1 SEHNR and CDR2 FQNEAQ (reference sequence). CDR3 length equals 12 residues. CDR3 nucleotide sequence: TGTGCCAGCAGTAGGACTAGCAATGAGCAGTTCTTC. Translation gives CASSRTSNEQFF. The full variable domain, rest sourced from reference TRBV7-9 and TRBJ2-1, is DTGVSQNPRHKITKRGQNVTFRCDPISEHNRLYWYRQTLGQGPEFLTYFQNEAQLEKSRLLSDRFSAERPKGSFSTLEIQRTEQGDSAMYLCASSRTSNEQFFGPGTRLTVL.

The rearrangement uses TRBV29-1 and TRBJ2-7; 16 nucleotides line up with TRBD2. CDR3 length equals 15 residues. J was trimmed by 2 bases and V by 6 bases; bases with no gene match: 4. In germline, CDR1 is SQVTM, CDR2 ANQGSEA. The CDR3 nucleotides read TGCAGCGTCGCCGGGACTAGCGGGGGGGCCTACGAGCAGTACTTC. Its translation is CSVAGTSGGAYEQYF.

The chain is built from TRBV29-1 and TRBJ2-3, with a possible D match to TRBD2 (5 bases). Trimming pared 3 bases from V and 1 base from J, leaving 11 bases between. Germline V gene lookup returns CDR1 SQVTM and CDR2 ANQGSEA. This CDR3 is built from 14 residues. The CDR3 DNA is TGCAGCGTTGAGCCGGGGTCCGGCACAGATACGCAGTATTTT. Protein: CSVEPGSGTDTQYF.

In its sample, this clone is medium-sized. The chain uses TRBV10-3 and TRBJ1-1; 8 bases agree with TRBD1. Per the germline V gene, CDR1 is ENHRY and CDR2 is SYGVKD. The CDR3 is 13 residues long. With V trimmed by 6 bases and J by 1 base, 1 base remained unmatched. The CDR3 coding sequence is TGTGCCATCAGAGGACAGGGGAACACTGAAGCTTTCTTT. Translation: CAIRGQGNTEAFF.

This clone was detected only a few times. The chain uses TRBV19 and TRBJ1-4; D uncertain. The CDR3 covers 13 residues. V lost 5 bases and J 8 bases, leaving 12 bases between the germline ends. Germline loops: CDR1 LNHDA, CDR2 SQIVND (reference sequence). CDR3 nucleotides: TGTGCCAGTAGTCGTACCTTACGGGAAAAACTGTTTTTT. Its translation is CASSRTLREKLFF.

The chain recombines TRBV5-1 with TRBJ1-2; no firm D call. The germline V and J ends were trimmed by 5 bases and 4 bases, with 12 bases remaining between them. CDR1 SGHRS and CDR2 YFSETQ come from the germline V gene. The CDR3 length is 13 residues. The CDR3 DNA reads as TGCGCCAGCAGATCCCTCTCGGGCTATGGCTACACCTTC. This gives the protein CASRSLSGYGYTF.

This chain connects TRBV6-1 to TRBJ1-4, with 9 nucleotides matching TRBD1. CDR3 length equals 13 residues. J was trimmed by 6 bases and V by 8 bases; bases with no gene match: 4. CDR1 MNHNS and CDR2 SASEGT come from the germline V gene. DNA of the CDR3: TGTGCCAGCGCAGGGGACAGGGATGAAAAACTGTTTTTT. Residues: CASAGDRDEKLFF.

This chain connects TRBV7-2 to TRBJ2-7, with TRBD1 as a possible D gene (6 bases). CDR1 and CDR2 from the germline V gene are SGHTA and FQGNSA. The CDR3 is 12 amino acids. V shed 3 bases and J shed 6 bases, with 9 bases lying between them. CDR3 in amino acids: CASSFLGGEQYF. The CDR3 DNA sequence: TGTGCCAGCAGCTTTTTAGGGGGCGAGCAGTACTTC.

CDR3 region: CASSSSGISPLHF. For the CDR3, the DNA is TGTGCCAGCAGCTCCTCAGGGATTTCACCCCTCCACTTT. V gene TRBV5-6 combines with J gene TRBJ1-6, with D perhaps TRBD1 (5 bases). V was cut by 3 bases and J by 9 bases, with 10 bases left in between. The germline CDR1 and CDR2 sequences are SGHDT and YYEEEE. The CDR3 consists of 13 residues.

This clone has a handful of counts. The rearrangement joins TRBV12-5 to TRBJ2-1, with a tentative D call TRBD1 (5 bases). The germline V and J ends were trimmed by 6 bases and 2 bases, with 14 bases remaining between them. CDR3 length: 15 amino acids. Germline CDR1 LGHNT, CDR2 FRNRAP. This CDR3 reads CASGRQGQTYNEQFF. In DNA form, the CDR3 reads TGTGCTAGTGGCCGCCAGGGCCAGACCTACAATGAGCAGTTCTTC. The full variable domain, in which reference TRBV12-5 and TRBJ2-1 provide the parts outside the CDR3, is DARVTQTPRHKVTEMGQEVTMRCQPILGHNTVFWYRQTMMQGLELLAYFRNRAPLDDSGMPKDRFSAEMPDATLATLKIQPSEPRDSAVYFCASGRQGQTYNEQFFGPGTRLTVL.

CDR3 sequence reads: CASSFYGKSNTGELFF. CDR3 bases: TGCGCCAGCAGCTTTTATGGCAAATCGAACACCGGGGAGCTGTTTTTT. The chain employs TRBV5-1 and TRBJ2-2; D is unclear. The CDR3 loop spans 16 amino acids. Looked up from germline, CDR1 is SGHRS and CDR2 is YFSETQ. Trimming stripped 2 bases from V and 0 bases from J, with 11 bases between.

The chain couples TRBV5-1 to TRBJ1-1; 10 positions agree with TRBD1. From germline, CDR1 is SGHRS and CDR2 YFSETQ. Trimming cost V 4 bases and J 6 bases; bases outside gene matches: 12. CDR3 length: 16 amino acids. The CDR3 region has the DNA TGCGCCAGCAGCCCTACTGACAGGGGGCGTGAGGCTGAAGCTTTCTTT. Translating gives CASSPTDRGREAEAFF.

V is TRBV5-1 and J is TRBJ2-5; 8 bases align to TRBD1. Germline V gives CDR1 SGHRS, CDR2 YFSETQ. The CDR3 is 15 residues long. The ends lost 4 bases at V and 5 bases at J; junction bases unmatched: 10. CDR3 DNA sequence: TGCGCCAGCAGCCTTAACAGGGGGGCTATCGAGACCCAGTACTTC. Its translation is CASSLNRGAIETQYF.

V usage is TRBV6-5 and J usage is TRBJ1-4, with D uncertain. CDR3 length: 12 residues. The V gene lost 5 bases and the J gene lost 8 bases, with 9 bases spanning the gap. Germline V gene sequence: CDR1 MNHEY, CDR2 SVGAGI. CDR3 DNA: TGTGCCAGCAGTCTCACGGGGGAAAAACTGTTTTTT. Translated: CASSLTGEKLFF.

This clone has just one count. The CDR3 is CASSDGLIPYEQYF. In nucleotides, the CDR3 is TGTGCCAGCAGTGACGGACTTATCCCCTACGAGCAGTACTTC. The V call is TRBV6-1, the J call TRBJ2-7; the D gene is possibly TRBD2 (5 bases). Germline assignment: CDR1 MNHNS and CDR2 SASEGT. The CDR3 loop spans 14 amino acids. V gave up 3 bases and J gave up 2 bases, with 11 bases separating them.

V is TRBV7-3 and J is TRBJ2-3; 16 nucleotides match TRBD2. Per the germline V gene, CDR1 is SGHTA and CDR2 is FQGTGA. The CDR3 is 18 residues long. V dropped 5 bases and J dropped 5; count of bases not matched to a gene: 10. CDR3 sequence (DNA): TGTGCCAGCAGCCCATCCGGGACTAGCGGGGGGGCGGTAGATACGCAGTATTTT. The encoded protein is CASSPSGTSGGAVDTQYF. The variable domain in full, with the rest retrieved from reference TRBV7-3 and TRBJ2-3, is GAGVSQTPSNKVTEKGKYVELRCDPISGHTALYWYRQSLGQGPEFLIYFQGTGAADDSGLPNDRFFAVRPEGSVSTLKIQRTERGDSAVYLCASSPSGTSGGAVDTQYFGPGTRLTVL.

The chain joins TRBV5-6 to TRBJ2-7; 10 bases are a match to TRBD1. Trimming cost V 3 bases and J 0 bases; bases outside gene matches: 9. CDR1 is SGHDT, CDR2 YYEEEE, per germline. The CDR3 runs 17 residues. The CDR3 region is CASSSPGQGRSSYEQYF. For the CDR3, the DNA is TGTGCCAGCAGCTCCCCGGGACAGGGGCGATCCTCCTACGAGCAGTACTTC.

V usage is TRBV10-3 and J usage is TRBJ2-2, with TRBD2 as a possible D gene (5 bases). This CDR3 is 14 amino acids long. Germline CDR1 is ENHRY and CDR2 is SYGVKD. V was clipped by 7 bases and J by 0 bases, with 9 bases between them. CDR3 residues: CAITLAANTGELFF. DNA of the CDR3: TGTGCCATCACTCTAGCAGCGAACACCGGGGAGCTGTTTTTT.

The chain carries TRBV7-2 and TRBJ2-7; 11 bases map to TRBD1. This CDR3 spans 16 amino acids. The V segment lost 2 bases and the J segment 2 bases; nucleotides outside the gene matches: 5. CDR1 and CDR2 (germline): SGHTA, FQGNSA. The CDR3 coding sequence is TGTGCCAGCAGCTTACAACCGGGACAGGGGGCCTACGAGCAGTACTTC. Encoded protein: CASSLQPGQGAYEQYF. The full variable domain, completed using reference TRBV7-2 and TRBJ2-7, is GAGVSQSPSNKVTEKGKDVELRCDPISGHTALYWYRQSLGQGLEFLIYFQGNSAPDKSGLPSDRFSAERTGGSVSTLTIQRTQQEDSAVYLCASSLQPGQGAYEQYFGPGTRLTVT.

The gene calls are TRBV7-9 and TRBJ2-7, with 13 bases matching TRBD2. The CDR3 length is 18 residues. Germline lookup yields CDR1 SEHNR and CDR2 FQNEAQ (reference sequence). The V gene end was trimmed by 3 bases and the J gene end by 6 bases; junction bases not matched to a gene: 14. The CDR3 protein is CASSFRTSGGSSVGEQYF. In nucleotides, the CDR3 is TGTGCCAGCAGCTTCCGGACTAGCGGGGGTTCTTCTGTGGGCGAGCAGTACTTC.

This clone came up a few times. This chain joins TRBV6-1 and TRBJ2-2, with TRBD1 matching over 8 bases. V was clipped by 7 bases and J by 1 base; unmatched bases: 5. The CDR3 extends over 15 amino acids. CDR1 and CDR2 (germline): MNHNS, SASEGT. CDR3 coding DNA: TGTGCCAGCACCTCGACAGGGGAGAACACCGGGGAGCTGTTTTTT. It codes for CASTSTGENTGELFF.

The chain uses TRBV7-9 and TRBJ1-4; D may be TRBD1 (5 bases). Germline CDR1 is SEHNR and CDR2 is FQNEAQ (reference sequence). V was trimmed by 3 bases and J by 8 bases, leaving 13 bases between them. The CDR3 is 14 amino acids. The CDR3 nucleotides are TGTGCCAGCAGCTTTGGGACGGGGGAAGAAAAACTGTTTTTT. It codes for CASSFGTGEEKLFF.